The clone carrying this T cell receptor beta chain has a handful of counts. The data belong to a study of radiotherapy plus CTLA-4 blockade in lung cancer. Measured with immunoSEQ multiplex PCR; TCRdb has only the in-frame clones, and not every one. The table lists some 67,000 clones, 60% to 80% of them singletons. V shed 10 bases and J 7 bases; nucleotides not matched to a gene: 13. CDR3 length equals 14 residues. Germline CDR1 MNHNY, CDR2 SVGAGI (reference sequence). The rearrangement joins TRBV6-6 to TRBJ1-1; 9 bases match TRBD1. The sample was peripheral blood, taken from a patient treated with radiotherapy plus ipilimumab. The clonotype comes from a human donor with non-small cell lung cancer whose response to radiotherapy plus ipilimumab could not be evaluated. Some clones in this sample may be carry-over from other donors' samples. This CDR3 is CATKPPTGGYEAFF. As DNA, the CDR3 is TGTGCCACTAAACCCCCCACAGGGGGCTATGAAGCTTTCTTT.